The clone carrying this TCR beta chain was seen only a few times. These data originate in a study of T-cell reconstitution after alpha-beta-depleted transplantation in children. A library of TCRbeta sequences, prepared with unique molecular identifiers, was generated. TCRdb processed the PCR reads anew with MiXCR; each CDR3 protein has one entry. The repertoire has some 490,000 distinct CDR3 sequences, 12% of them found once; the top ten carry around 5.8%. The CDR3 totals 14 residues. Trimming pared 0 bases from V and 1 base from J, leaving 10 bases between. Germline V gives CDR1 DFQATT, CDR2 SNEGSKA (reference sequence).

The sequence was collected from a human donor who donated a stem cell graft to a child with combined immunodeficiency. This chain connects TRBV20-1 to TRBJ2-7; possibly TRBD2 for D (5 bases). This specimen consisted of PBMCs from the stem cell graft donor, obtained from the stem cell graft. CDR3 sequence reads: CSARDLRVSYEQYF. The CDR3, as DNA: TGCAGTGCTAGAGATCTGAGGGTTTCCTACGAGCAGTACTTC.